This T cell receptor beta chain was observed in a study of control samples from healthy donors and cancer patients. Profiled with immunoSEQ multiplex PCR; TCRdb holds only in-frame clones, not every one. This sample carries 85,000 to 100,000 clones, approximately 95% of them seen once, and the ten largest clones take 8%. Germline V gives CDR1 MGHDK, CDR2 SYGVNS. This CDR3 spans 13 amino acids. V was pared by 3 bases and J by 2 bases, with 7 bases between. This receptor was taken from a man between 18 and 29 years old in good health. V and J are TRBV25-1 and TRBJ1-1; D not resolved. The source material was blood. The CDR3 nucleotides are TGTGCCAGCAGTGAGCAGCTAAACACTGAAGCTTTCTTT. This gives the protein CASSEQLNTEAFF.